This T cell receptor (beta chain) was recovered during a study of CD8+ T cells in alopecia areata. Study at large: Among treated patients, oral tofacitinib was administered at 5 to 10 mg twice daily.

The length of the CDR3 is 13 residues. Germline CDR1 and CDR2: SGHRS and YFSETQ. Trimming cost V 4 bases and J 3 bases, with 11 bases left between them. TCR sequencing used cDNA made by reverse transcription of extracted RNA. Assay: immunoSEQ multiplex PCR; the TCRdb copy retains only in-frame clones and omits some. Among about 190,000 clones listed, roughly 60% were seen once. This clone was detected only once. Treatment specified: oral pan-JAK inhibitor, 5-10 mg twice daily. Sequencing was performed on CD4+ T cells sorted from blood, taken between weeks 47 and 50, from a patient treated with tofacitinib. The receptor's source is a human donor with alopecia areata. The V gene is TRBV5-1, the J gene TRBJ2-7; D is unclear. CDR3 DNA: TGCGCCAGCAGCATCTCCAGAGACTACGAGCAGTACTTC. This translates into CASSISRDYEQYF. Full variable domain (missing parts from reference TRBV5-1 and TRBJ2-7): KAGVTQTPRYLIKTRGQQVTLSCSPISGHRSVSWYQQTPGQGLQFLFEYFSETQRNKGNFPGRFSGRQFSNSRSEMNVSTLELGDSALYLCASSISRDYEQYFGPGTRLTVT.